Shown below are 22 T cell receptor beta chains from a single sample sequenced in a study of cytomegalovirus exposure and HLA in healthy donors. Profiled with immunoSEQ multiplex PCR; TCRdb holds only in-frame clones, not every one. Seen here are about 240,000 clones, more than 75% observed once, and the top ten hold about 3%. Material: PBMCs. These TCRs come from a man between 18 and 29 years old in good health and CMV-seronegative.

The rearrangement links TRBV7-2 to TRBJ2-1; maybe TRBD1 (6 bases). V was trimmed by 1 base and J by 8 bases, leaving 12 bases between them. CDR3 length: 14 residues. Germline V gives CDR1 SGHTA, CDR2 FQGNSA. The DNA of the CDR3 is TGTGCCAGCAGCTTAGATAGGGGGTGGTATGAGCAGTTCTTC. Residues: CASSLDRGWYEQFF.

V gene TRBV27 combines with J gene TRBJ2-7; D uncertain. Trimming took off 0 bases at V and 2 bases at J, with 11 bases between the two ends. This CDR3 is built from 15 residues. Germline V lookup: CDR1 MNHEY, CDR2 SMNVEV (reference sequence). The DNA of the CDR3 is TGTGCCAGCAGTTTATCCATACAGAGCACCTACGAGCAGTACTTC. It yields the protein CASSLSIQSTYEQYF.

This chain links TRBV28 with TRBJ2-7, with 10 positions matching TRBD1. CDR3 length equals 16 residues. The trim removed 4 bases at V and 1 base at J, leaving 7 bases unmatched. Germline V lookup: CDR1 MDHEN, CDR2 SYDVKM. The CDR3 DNA follows: TGTGCCAGCAGTTCAACCGGACAGGGGGGGTCCTACGAGCAGTACTTC. Translated: CASSSTGQGGSYEQYF.

The J gene is TRBJ2-7, the V gene TRBV2; 10 nucleotides line up with TRBD1. CDR3 length: 18 residues. V lost 8 bases to trimming and J lost 6 bases; unmatched junction nucleotides: 22. Germline values: CDR1 SNHLY, CDR2 FYNNEI. The CDR3 coding sequence is TGTGCCAGCCTAACCTACCGGGACAGGGGACCCAAACGGGGCGAGCAGTACTTC. As protein: CASLTYRDRGPKRGEQYF. Looking up the rest from reference TRBV2 and TRBJ2-7 gives the full variable domain: EPEVTQTPSHQVTQMGQEVILRCVPISNHLYFYWYRQILGQKVEFLVSFYNNEISEKSEIFDDQFSVERPDGSNFTLKIRSTKLEDSAMYFCASLTYRDRGPKRGEQYFGPGTRLTVT.

The gene calls are TRBV30 and TRBJ1-2, with TRBD1 matching 10 bases. The germline gives CDR1 GTSNPN, CDR2 SVGIG (reference sequence). This CDR3 is 14 amino acids long. The junction had 9 bases not matched to a gene; V was cut back by 8 bases and J by 3 bases. The CDR3 sequence: CAITGTGEDYGYTF. The CDR3 region has the DNA TGTGCCATTACCGGGACAGGGGAGGACTATGGCTACACCTTC.

This chain joins TRBV4-1 and TRBJ2-1; TRBD1 aligns across 7 bases. With V trimmed by 4 bases and J by 13 bases, 10 bases remained unmatched. Germline V lookup: CDR1 MGHRA, CDR2 YSYEKL. The CDR3 length is 13 residues. Here the CDR3 reads CASSLPTGTDQFF. In DNA, the CDR3 is TGCGCCAGCAGCCTGCCAACCGGGACAGACCAGTTCTTC.

This clone has a single count. The V gene is TRBV7-2, the J gene TRBJ2-2; possible D gene TRBD2, 6 bases. This CDR3 is 17 amino acids long. Trimming left V 2 bases short and J 4 bases short, with 17 bases between. Germline values: CDR1 SGHTA, CDR2 FQGNSA. In DNA, the CDR3 is TGTGCCAGCAGCTTAATGGGGCGGGGACGAGGCACCGGGGAGCTGTTTTTT. Protein product: CASSLMGRGRGTGELFF. Drawing the rest from reference TRBV7-2 and TRBJ2-2, the complete variable domain is GAGVSQSPSNKVTEKGKDVELRCDPISGHTALYWYRQSLGQGLEFLIYFQGNSAPDKSGLPSDRFSAERTGGSVSTLTIQRTQQEDSAVYLCASSLMGRGRGTGELFFGEGSRLTVL.

This chain connects TRBV6-6 to TRBJ2-7, with D maybe TRBD2 (6 bases). V was clipped by 7 bases and J by 3 bases, with 19 bases between them. This CDR3 region has 15 residues. CDR1 MNHNY and CDR2 SVGAGI come from the germline V gene (reference sequence). The CDR3 bases are TGTGCCAGCAAACTCCGCGGGGAATTAAGCTACGAGCAGTACTTC. It codes for CASKLRGELSYEQYF.

In this sample, this clone turned up a few times. The sample contains more than one DNA sequence encoding this CDR3. The CDR3 loop reads CASSQDRQGGSPLHF. CDR3 DNA: TGCGCCAGCAGCCAAGATCGCCAGGGTGGTTCACCCCTCCACTTT. The genes are TRBV4-3 and TRBJ1-6, with a tentative D call TRBD1 (5 bases). The CDR3 has 15 amino acids. Germline-derived CDR1 and CDR2 are LGHNA and YSLEER. V shed 0 bases and J shed 9 bases, with 12 bases lying between them.

This clone showed up just once. This CDR3 reads CASSQDWSPGGGEKLFF. CDR3 nucleotides: TGCGCCAGCAGCCAAGATTGGAGCCCGGGAGGGGGTGAAAAACTGTTTTTT. The V gene is TRBV4-1, the J gene TRBJ1-4; the D gene is possibly TRBD1 (6 bases). Germline V gene data show CDR1 as MGHRA and CDR2 as YSYEKL. This CDR3 has 17 residues. V lost 0 bases to trimming and J lost 7 bases, with 18 bases between them.

This chain connects TRBV5-4 to TRBJ2-5; weak D call: TRBD2 (6 bases). Germline CDR1 reads SGHNT; CDR2 reads YYREEE (reference sequence). CDR3 size: 14 residues. Trimming stripped 1 base from V and 5 bases from J, with 12 bases between. CDR3 nucleotide sequence: TGTGCCAGCAGCTTGAATGCGGGACGGGAGACCCAGTACTTC. Translation: CASSLNAGRETQYF.

The chain links TRBV28 to TRBJ2-3; 10 nucleotides agree with TRBD1. V trimming: 0 bases; J trimming: 1 base; junction bases outside the gene matches: 7. The CDR3 length is 18 residues. The germline CDR1 and CDR2 sequences are MDHEN and SYDVKM. The CDR3 spells CASSLWGTGAEGTDTQYF. CDR3 DNA sequence: TGTGCCAGCAGTTTATGGGGGACAGGGGCGGAGGGCACAGATACGCAGTATTTT.

This sequence joins TRBV9 and TRBJ2-1; weak D call: TRBD2 (6 bases). Germline CDR1 SGDLS, CDR2 YYNGEE. V lost 0 bases to trimming and J lost 7 bases, with 14 bases between them. This CDR3 comprises 15 residues. CDR3 sequence reads: CASSVVGTPTNEQFF. The DNA for the CDR3 is TGTGCCAGCAGCGTAGTAGGGACTCCAACTAATGAGCAGTTCTTC.

The genes are TRBV4-1 and TRBJ2-2; no clear D gene. Germline CDR1 and CDR2: MGHRA and YSYEKL. There are 13 residues in the CDR3. The ends were cut back, 3 bases at V and 5 bases at J, with 7 bases in the middle. The CDR3: CASSQPGTGELFF. CDR3 nucleotide sequence: TGCGCCAGCAGCCAGCCCGGGACCGGGGAGCTGTTTTTT.

The rearrangement links TRBV7-7 to TRBJ2-5; 7 nucleotides line up with TRBD2. The CDR3 spans 15 residues. CDR1 and CDR2 from the germline V gene are SSHAT and FNYEAQ (reference sequence). V shed 4 bases and J 2 bases; nucleotides not matched to a gene: 7. Here the CDR3 reads CASSSGLGTQETQYF. For the CDR3, the DNA is TGTGCCAGCAGCTCAGGACTAGGTACACAAGAGACCCAGTACTTC.

The chain uses TRBV11-2 and TRBJ2-1, with D perhaps matching TRBD2 (5 bases). Deletions cut 0 bases from V and 7 bases from J, with 19 bases between. The CDR3 totals 17 residues. The germline V gene encodes CDR1 SGHAT and CDR2 FQNNGV. CDR3 coding DNA: TGTGCCAGCAGCTTAGATCCGGTTGGCGCTAGGAGGAATGAGCAGTTCTTC. Its translation is CASSLDPVGARRNEQFF.

The rearrangement joins TRBV5-1 to TRBJ2-7; 7 bases are shared with TRBD2. Germline V gene sequence: CDR1 SGHRS, CDR2 YFSETQ. The CDR3 extends over 13 amino acids. Trimming took 7 bases from V and 2 from J; bases not matched to a gene: 6. This CDR3 reads CASRAGEAYEQYF. The DNA for the CDR3 is TGCGCCAGCCGGGCGGGAGAAGCCTACGAGCAGTACTTC.

This chain links TRBV12-5 with TRBJ2-7; D is perhaps TRBD2 (6 bases). The CDR3 length is 16 residues. Germline V gene lookup returns CDR1 LGHNT and CDR2 FRNRAP. The V and J ends lost 0 bases and 3 bases respectively, with 15 bases between them. The CDR3 spells CASGLVLASGNYEQYF. The CDR3 bases are TGTGCTAGTGGTTTGGTACTAGCCAGCGGAAACTACGAGCAGTACTTC.

The chain carries TRBV18 and TRBJ2-1; D may be TRBD2 (6 bases). CDR1 KGHSH and CDR2 LQKENI come from the germline V gene. The V gene lost 2 bases and the J gene lost 0 bases, with 11 bases spanning the gap. The CDR3 runs 16 residues. CDR3: CASSPSIGSSYNEQFF. In nucleotides, the CDR3 is TGTGCCAGCTCACCATCCATCGGGAGCTCCTACAATGAGCAGTTCTTC. Full variable domain (outside the CDR3, taken from reference TRBV18 and TRBJ2-1): NAGVMQNPRHLVRRRGQEARLRCSPMKGHSHVYWYRQLPEEGLKFMVYLQKENIIDESGMPKERFSAEFPKEGPSILRIQQVVRGDSAAYFCASSPSIGSSYNEQFFGPGTRLTVL.

The rearrangement uses TRBV7-8 and TRBJ2-2; tentatively, D is TRBD2 (6 bases). CDR1 and CDR2 from the germline V gene are SGHVS and FQNEAQ. Trimming removed 3 bases from V and 14 bases from J, with 19 bases in between. CDR3 length: 14 amino acids. The CDR3 DNA follows: TGTGCCAGCAGCTTTGGGCTCGCGGAGGGAGGTCTGTTTTTT. It specifies CASSFGLAEGGLFF.

The chain combines TRBV6-5 with TRBJ2-7, with TRBD1 as a possible D gene (6 bases). The CDR3 spans 12 residues. Germline V gene lookup returns CDR1 MNHEY and CDR2 SVGAGI. Trimming took off 4 bases at V and 7 bases at J, with 11 bases between the two ends. CDR3 DNA: TGTGCCAGCAGTTCTATTGGGACAGAGCAGTACTTC. Protein: CASSSIGTEQYF.

The V and J genes are TRBV9 and TRBJ1-1, with D hard to call. The CDR3 has 15 residues. Germline V lookup: CDR1 SGDLS, CDR2 YYNGEE. The V end lost 0 bases, the J end lost 8 bases, and 17 bases lay between the germline ends. The CDR3 DNA is TGTGCCAGCAGCGTAGCCCCAAATGGAGCCGCCGAAGCTTTCTTT. This sequence encodes CASSVAPNGAAEAFF.